This T cell receptor (beta chain) is drawn from a study of blood T cell repertoires in COVID-19. Study at large: From T cells, B-cell-depleted T cells, or PBMCs came the material, which was cDNA or gDNA.

Authors' processing steps: Scientists estimated how many nucleated cells there were by amplifying reference gene primers. Repertoires were generated with immunoSEQ multiplex PCR, while TCRdb's copy carries only in-frame clones and drops some. Clone size and the V and J calls come from that table; the DNA yielded D and trimming. Of about 150,000 clones detected, around 85% appear once; the ten largest clones hold 0.6% to 0.65%. The CDR3 runs 13 residues. The germline V and J ends were trimmed by 2 bases and 3 bases, with 8 bases remaining between them. CDR1 and CDR2 (germline): KGHSH, LQKENI. Seattle researchers signed up patients amid active infection and tracked them longitudinally.

The receptor was isolated from a man between 60 and 70 years old with COVID-19, enrolled during active disease. Sequenced sample: peripheral blood. The chain employs TRBV18 and TRBJ2-7; D not certain. CDR3 residues: CASSPGPGYEQYF. The CDR3 region has the DNA TGTGCCAGCTCACCAGGTCCCGGCTACGAGCAGTACTTC.